The 11 T cell receptor beta chains below were found in one sample sequenced in a study of blood T cell repertoires in COVID-19. Data came from immunoSEQ multiplex PCR; TCRdb stores just in-frame clones and leaves some out. The profile shows approximately 93,000 clones, about 90% of them singletons. The material sequenced was peripheral blood. These receptor sequences come from a man aged 45-60 years with COVID-19, enrolled during active disease.

The chain employs TRBV11-2 and TRBJ2-1; perhaps TRBD2 as D (6 bases). The CDR3 is 17 amino acids. Germline values: CDR1 SGHAT, CDR2 FQNNGV. Trimming pared 1 base from V and 4 bases from J, leaving 17 bases between. The CDR3 DNA reads as TGTGCCAGCAGCTTAGTGGTATCGCGGGGCATATACAATGAGCAGTTCTTC. It specifies CASSLVVSRGIYNEQFF.

The rearrangement uses TRBV5-4 and TRBJ2-1; TRBD1 matches 11 bases. V lost 5 bases, J lost 4 bases, and 5 bases stayed unmatched. This CDR3 contains 15 residues. Germline V gives CDR1 SGHNT, CDR2 YYREEE (reference sequence). The CDR3 spells CASRPGQGVYNEQFF. Here the CDR3 DNA reads TGTGCCAGCAGACCGGGACAGGGGGTATACAATGAGCAGTTCTTC.

The CDR3 spells CASSSSGRGRDQPQHF. Written as DNA, the CDR3 is TGTGCCAGCAGTTCTTCCGGACGGGGAAGGGATCAGCCCCAGCATTTT. V usage is TRBV6-5 and J usage is TRBJ1-5; D not certain. V was trimmed by 4 bases and J by 5 bases, leaving 18 bases between them. This CDR3 is 16 amino acids long. The germline V gene has CDR1 MNHEY and CDR2 SVGAGI.

This chain links TRBV24-1 with TRBJ1-5, with TRBD1 identical over 8 bases. This CDR3 has 14 amino acids. V was clipped by 2 bases and J by 7 bases; unmatched bases: 3. Per germline, CDR1 KGHDR and CDR2 SFDVKD. CDR3 loop: CATSDSRGQQPQHF. The CDR3 region has the DNA TGTGCCACCAGTGATTCCAGGGGGCAACAGCCCCAGCATTTT.

This chain uses TRBV7-8 with TRBJ2-1, with D possibly TRBD1 on 6 matching bases. This CDR3 region has 16 residues. Per germline, CDR1 SGHVS and CDR2 FQNEAQ. V lost 5 bases and J lost 5, with 19 bases in between. CDR3 region: CASSTRGFRGDNEQFF. The CDR3 DNA is TGTGCCAGCAGCACGAGGGGGTTCAGGGGAGACAATGAGCAGTTCTTC.

This chain joins TRBV29-1 and TRBJ2-7; TRBD1 might be the D (6 bases). The V end was cut by 4 bases, the J end by 3 bases, with 16 bases between. The CDR3 totals 14 residues. Germline V gene lookup returns CDR1 SQVTM and CDR2 ANQGSEA. In nucleotides, the CDR3 is TGCAGCGTTGCCTCCGGGACAAGCGGCTACGAGCAGTACTTC. It specifies CSVASGTSGYEQYF.

V and J are TRBV9 and TRBJ2-5; D perhaps matches TRBD2 (5 bases). The ends were cut back, 0 bases at V and 1 base at J, with 13 bases in the middle. Germline CDR1 reads SGDLS; CDR2 reads YYNGEE. The CDR3 runs 16 residues. Here the CDR3 reads CASSVGVSGSQETQYF. DNA for the CDR3: TGTGCCAGCAGCGTAGGGGTCTCGGGAAGCCAAGAGACCCAGTACTTC.

The genes are TRBV27 and TRBJ2-2, with a possible D match to TRBD1 (6 bases). The ends were cut back, 8 bases at V and 2 bases at J, with 15 bases in the middle. From germline, CDR1 is MNHEY and CDR2 SMNVEV (reference sequence). The CDR3 extends over 15 amino acids. CDR3 DNA sequence: TGTGCCAGCTCCCGCCTCAGGGGAAACACCGGGGAGCTGTTTTTT. Its protein is CASSRLRGNTGELFF.

This rearrangement joins TRBV4-3 to TRBJ1-2, with a weak D call TRBD1 (5 bases). Germline V gives CDR1 LGHNA, CDR2 YSLEER. The CDR3 covers 15 residues. V was pared by 0 bases and J by 3 bases, with 11 bases between. The DNA of the CDR3 is TGCGCCAGCAGCCAAGATTCACAGGTTTACTATGGCTACACCTTC. Its translation is CASSQDSQVYYGYTF.

CDR3 loop: CASSLVTGGVVVVEQFF. As DNA, the CDR3 is TGTGCCAGCAGCTTGGTTACAGGGGGTGTTGTAGTGGTTGAGCAGTTCTTC. The gene calls are TRBV5-6 and TRBJ2-1; 8 bases match TRBD1. The germline gives CDR1 SGHDT, CDR2 YYEEEE. V was clipped by 0 bases and J by 9 bases; unmatched bases: 14. The CDR3 is 17 amino acids.

The V and J genes are TRBV19 and TRBJ1-1; possibly TRBD1 for D (6 bases). CDR1 is LNHDA and CDR2 is SQIVND in the germline V gene (reference sequence). V was pared by 6 bases and J by 4 bases, with 6 bases between. The CDR3 has 11 amino acids. CDR3 protein: CASRQGTEAFF. CDR3 sequence (DNA): TGTGCCAGTAGACAGGGCACTGAAGCTTTCTTT.